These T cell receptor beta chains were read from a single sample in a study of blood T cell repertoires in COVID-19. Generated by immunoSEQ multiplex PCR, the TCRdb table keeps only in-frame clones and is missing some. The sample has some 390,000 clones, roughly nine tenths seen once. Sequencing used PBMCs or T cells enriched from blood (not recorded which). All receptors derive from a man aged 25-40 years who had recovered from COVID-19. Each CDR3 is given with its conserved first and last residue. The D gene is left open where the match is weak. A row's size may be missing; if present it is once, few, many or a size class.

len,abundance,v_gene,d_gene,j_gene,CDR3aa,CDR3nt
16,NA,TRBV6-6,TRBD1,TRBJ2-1,CASSPSRQGAPNEQFF,TGTGCCAGCAGCCCCTCCCGGCAGGGGGCGCCCAATGAGCAGTTCTTC
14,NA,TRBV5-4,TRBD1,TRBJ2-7,CASSWGQGAREQYF,TGTGCCAGCAGCTGGGGACAGGGGGCGCGCGAGCAGTACTTC
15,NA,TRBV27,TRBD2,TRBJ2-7,CASSFPAGESYEQYF,TGTGCCAGCAGCTTTCCCGCGGGGGAGTCCTACGAGCAGTACTTC
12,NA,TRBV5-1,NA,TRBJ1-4,CASRSGNEKLFF,TGCGCCAGCAGGTCGGGAAACGAAAAACTGTTTTTT
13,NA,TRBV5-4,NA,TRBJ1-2,CASSRDRNYGYTF,TGTGCCAGCAGCCGAGACAGGAACTATGGCTACACCTTC
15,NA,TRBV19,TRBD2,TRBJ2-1,CASSIWGSAGDEQFF,TGTGCCAGTAGTATATGGGGGTCGGCGGGAGATGAGCAGTTCTTC
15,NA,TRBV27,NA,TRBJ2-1,CASSPGARAYNEQFF,TGTGCCAGCAGTCCTGGGGCCCGAGCCTACAATGAGCAGTTCTTC
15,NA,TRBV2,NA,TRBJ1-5,CASSAAGANNQPQHF,TGTGCCAGCAGTGCTGCAGGGGCCAACAATCAGCCCCAGCATTTT
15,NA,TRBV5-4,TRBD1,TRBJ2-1,CASSSRQGGRNEQFF,TGTGCCAGCAGCTCACGACAGGGCGGACGCAATGAGCAGTTCTTC
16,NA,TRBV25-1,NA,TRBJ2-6,CASSRELESGANVLTF,TGTGCCAGCAGTAGGGAGTTGGAATCTGGGGCCAACGTCCTGACTTTC
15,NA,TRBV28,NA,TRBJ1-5,CASIGGGQGFQPQHF,TGTGCCAGCATTGGGGGAGGGCAGGGGTTCCAGCCCCAGCATTTT
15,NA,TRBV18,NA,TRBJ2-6,CASSPAPSGANVLTF,TGTGCCAGCTCACCGGCCCCCTCTGGGGCCAACGTCCTGACTTTC
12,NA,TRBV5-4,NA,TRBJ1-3,CASSFNGNTIYF,TGTGCCAGCAGCTTTAATGGAAACACCATATATTTT
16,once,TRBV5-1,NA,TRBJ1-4,CASSLAAGATNEKLFF,TGCGCCAGCAGCCTTGCGGCGGGGGCGACTAATGAAAAACTGTTTTTT
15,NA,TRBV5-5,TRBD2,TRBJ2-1,CASSLMSGRTNEQFF,TGTGCCAGCAGCTTGATGAGCGGGAGAACGAATGAGCAGTTCTTC
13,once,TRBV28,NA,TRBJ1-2,CASSLGRGYGYTF,TGTGCCAGCAGTTTAGGTAGGGGGTATGGCTACACCTTC
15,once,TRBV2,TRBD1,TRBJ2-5,CASSDPRTGRETQYF,TGTGCCAGCAGTGACCCCCGGACAGGGAGAGAGACCCAGTACTTC
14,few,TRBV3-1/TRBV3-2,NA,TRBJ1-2,CASSQVRRGFGYTF,TGTGCCAGCAGCCAAGTCAGGCGGGGGTTTGGCTACACCTTC
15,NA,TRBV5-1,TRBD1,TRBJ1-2,CASSPGTGGFGGYTF,TGCGCCAGCAGCCCCGGGACAGGGGGCTTCGGGGGCTACACCTTC
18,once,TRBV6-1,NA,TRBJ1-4,CASSETVLRGGTNEKLFF,TGTGCCAGCAGTGAAACGGTCCTCAGGGGAGGGACTAATGAAAAACTGTTTTTT
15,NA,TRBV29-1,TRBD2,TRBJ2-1,CSVEYTSGRRHEQFF,TGCAGCGTTGAGTACACTAGCGGGAGGCGCCATGAGCAGTTCTTC
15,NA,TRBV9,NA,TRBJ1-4,CASSVSSANGEKLFF,TGTGCCAGCAGCGTATCATCTGCAAACGGGGAAAAACTGTTTTTT
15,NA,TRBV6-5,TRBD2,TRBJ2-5,CASSYSSGRGETQYF,TGTGCCAGCAGTTACTCAAGCGGGAGGGGGGAGACCCAGTACTTC
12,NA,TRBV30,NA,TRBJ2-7,CAWSVLGFEQYF,TGTGCCTGGAGTGTACTCGGGTTCGAGCAGTACTTC
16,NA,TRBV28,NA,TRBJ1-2,CASSSAGDQPAGGYTF,TGTGCCAGCAGTTCTGCGGGGGACCAGCCAGCCGGGGGCTACACCTTC
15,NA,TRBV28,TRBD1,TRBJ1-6,CASSFWDRSNSPLHF,TGTGCCAGCAGTTTCTGGGACAGAAGTAATTCACCCCTCCACTTT
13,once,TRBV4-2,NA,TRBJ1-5,CASSQDQGQPQHF,TGTGCCAGCAGCCAAGATCAGGGTCAGCCCCAGCATTTT
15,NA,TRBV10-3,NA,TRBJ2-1,CAITSAARADNEQFF,TGTGCCATCACCTCAGCGGCGAGGGCGGACAATGAGCAGTTCTTC
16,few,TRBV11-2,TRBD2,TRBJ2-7,CASSFASGRAFYEQYF,TGTGCCAGCAGCTTTGCTAGCGGGAGGGCTTTCTACGAGCAGTACTTC
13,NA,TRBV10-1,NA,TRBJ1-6,CASSATSNSPLHF,TGCGCCAGCAGTGCAACTTCCAATTCACCCCTCCACTTT
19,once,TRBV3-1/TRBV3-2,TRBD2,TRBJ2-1,CASSQEASGRLSSYNEQFF,TGTGCCAGCAGCCAAGAGGCTAGCGGGAGGCTTAGCTCCTACAATGAGCAGTTCTTC
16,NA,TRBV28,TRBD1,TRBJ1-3,CASSFTRGQDGNTIYF,TGTGCCAGCAGTTTCACTCGGGGACAGGATGGAAACACCATATATTTT
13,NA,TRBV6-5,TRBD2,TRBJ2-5,CAGLAGGEETQYF,TGTGCCGGACTAGCGGGAGGAGAAGAGACCCAGTACTTC
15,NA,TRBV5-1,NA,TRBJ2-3,CASSLNGPHTDTQYF,TGCGCCAGCAGCTTGAATGGCCCACACACAGATACGCAGTATTTT
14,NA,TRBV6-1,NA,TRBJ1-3,CASSDPGSGNTIYF,TGTGCCAGCAGTGACCCGGGGTCTGGAAACACCATATATTTT
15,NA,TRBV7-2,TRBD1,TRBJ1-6,CASSLVGTGGSPLHF,TGTGCCAGCAGCTTAGTTGGGACAGGGGGGTCACCCCTCCACTTT
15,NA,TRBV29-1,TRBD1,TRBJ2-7,CSVEGVGTDTYEQYF,TGCAGCGTTGAAGGTGTTGGGACAGATACCTACGAGCAGTACTTC
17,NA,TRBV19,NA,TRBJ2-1,CASTESGGASSYNEQFF,TGTGCCAGTACCGAATCTGGGGGCGCGAGCTCCTACAATGAGCAGTTCTTC
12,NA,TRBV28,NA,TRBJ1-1,CASVRGGTEAFF,TGTGCCAGCGTCCGCGGGGGGACTGAAGCTTTCTTT
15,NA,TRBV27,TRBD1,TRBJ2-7,CASSVPQGNHYEQYF,TGTGCCAGCAGTGTCCCACAGGGGAACCACTACGAGCAGTACTTC
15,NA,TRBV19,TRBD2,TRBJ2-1,CASSIRSSGYNEQFF,TGTGCCAGTAGTATAAGATCTAGCGGATACAATGAGCAGTTCTTC
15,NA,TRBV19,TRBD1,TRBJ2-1,CASSIRQGGWNEQFF,TGTGCCAGTAGTATTCGACAGGGCGGTTGGAATGAGCAGTTCTTC
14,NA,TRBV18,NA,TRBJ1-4,CASSRGATNEKLFF,TGTGCCAGCTCACGGGGGGCAACTAATGAAAAACTGTTTTTT
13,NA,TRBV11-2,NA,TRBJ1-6,CASSPGFDRPLHF,TGTGCCAGCAGCCCAGGGTTTGATCGTCCCCTCCACTTT
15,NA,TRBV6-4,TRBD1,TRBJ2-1,CASSERTGLYNEQFF,TGTGCCAGCAGTGAACGGACAGGCCTCTACAATGAGCAGTTCTTC
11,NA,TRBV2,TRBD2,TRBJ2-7,CASLGRGEQYF,TGTGCCAGCTTAGGGAGGGGCGAGCAGTACTTC
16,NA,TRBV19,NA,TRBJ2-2,CASRLWGRSNTGELFF,TGTGCCAGTAGGCTTTGGGGCAGGTCGAACACCGGGGAGCTGTTTTTT
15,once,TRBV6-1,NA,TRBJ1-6,CASSEWAGGNSPLHF,TGTGCCAGCAGTGAATGGGCAGGTGGGAATTCACCCCTCCACTTT
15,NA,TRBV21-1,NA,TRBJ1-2,CASSKAKTGGLGYTF,TGTGCCAGCAGCAAAGCGAAGACAGGGGGCCTCGGCTACACCTTC
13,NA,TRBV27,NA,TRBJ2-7,CASSLSRDYEQYF,TGTGCCAGCAGTTTATCCCGAGACTACGAGCAGTACTTC
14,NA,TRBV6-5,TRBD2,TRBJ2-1,CAVAPSGQYNEQFF,TGTGCCGTAGCACCTAGCGGGCAGTACAATGAGCAGTTCTTC